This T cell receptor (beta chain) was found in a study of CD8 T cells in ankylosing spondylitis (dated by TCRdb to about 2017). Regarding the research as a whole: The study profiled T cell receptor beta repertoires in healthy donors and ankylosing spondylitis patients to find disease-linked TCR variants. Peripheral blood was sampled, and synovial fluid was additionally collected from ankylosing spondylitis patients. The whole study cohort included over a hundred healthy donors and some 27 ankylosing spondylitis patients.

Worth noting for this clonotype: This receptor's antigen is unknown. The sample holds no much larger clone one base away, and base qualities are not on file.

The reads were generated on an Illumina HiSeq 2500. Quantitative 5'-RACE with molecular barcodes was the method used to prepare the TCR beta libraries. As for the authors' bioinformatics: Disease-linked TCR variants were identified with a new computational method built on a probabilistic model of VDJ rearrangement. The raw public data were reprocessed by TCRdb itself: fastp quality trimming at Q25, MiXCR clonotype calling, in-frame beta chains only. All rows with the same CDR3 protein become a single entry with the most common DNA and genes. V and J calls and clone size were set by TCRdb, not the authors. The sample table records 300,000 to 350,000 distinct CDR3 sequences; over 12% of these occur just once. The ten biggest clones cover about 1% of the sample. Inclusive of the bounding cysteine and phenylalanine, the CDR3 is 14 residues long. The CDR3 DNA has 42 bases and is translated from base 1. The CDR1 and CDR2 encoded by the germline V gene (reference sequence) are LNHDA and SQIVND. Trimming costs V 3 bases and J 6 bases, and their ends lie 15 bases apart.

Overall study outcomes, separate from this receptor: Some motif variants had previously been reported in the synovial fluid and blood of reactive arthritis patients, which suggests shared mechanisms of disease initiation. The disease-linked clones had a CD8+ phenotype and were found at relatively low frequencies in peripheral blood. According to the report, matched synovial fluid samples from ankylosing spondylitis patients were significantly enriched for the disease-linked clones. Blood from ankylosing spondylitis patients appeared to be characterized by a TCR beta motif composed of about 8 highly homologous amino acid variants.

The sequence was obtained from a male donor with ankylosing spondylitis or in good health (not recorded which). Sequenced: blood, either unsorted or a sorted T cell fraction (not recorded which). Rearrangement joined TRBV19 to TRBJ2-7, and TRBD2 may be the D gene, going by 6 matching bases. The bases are TGTGCCAGTAGTATCAGGCTAGCGACGGGCGAGCAGTACTTC. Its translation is CASSIRLATGEQYF.